This TCR beta chain was captured in a study of neoadjuvant anti-PD-1 for oral cavity cancer. General observations from the study: PBMC Gini-index clonality exceeded responders' in non-responders post-nivolumab.

CDR3 length equals 13 residues. Trimming shortened V by 4 bases and J by 11 bases, and 15 bases separated the two germline ends. The germline CDR1 and CDR2 sequences are SEHNR and FQNEAQ (reference sequence). Notes on this clone: Antigen specificity is unknown.

Profiled with immunoSEQ multiplex PCR; TCRdb holds only in-frame clones, not every one. The sample shows about 14,000 clones, about 70% of them seen only once. The receptor's source is a person between 35 and 79 years old with oral cavity squamous cell carcinoma. The J gene is TRBJ1-5, the V gene TRBV7-9; perhaps TRBD1 as D (5 bases). Specimen: PBMCs, collected before nivolumab (anti-PD-1) treatment. CDR3 sequence (DNA): TGTGCCAGCAGCTCCTGGGGGGATACGGCCCAGCATTTT. Amino acids: CASSSWGDTAQHF.